The entry below gives a single T cell receptor beta chain sequence along with its context. The source of the sample is a study of blood T cell repertoires in COVID-19. In the study overall: PBMCs, B-cell-depleted T cells, or T cells were the source of the cDNA or gDNA that made up the material.

V lost 3 bases to trimming and J lost 0 bases, with 12 bases between them. Per germline, CDR1 MNHEY and CDR2 SMNVEV (reference sequence). CDR3 length equals 16 residues. Original methodology: Cell counts per sample came from amplifying reference gene primers. Clones were sequenced by immunoSEQ multiplex PCR, and TCRdb holds only the in-frame ones, with some missing. V and J calls and clone size follow that table, whereas D and trimming were derived from the DNA. The data show over 250,000 clones, with roughly 90% seen just once and under 15% held by the top ten. The gene calls are TRBV27 and TRBJ1-5; no definite D call. Sequenced input: peripheral blood. This receptor was obtained from a woman aged 55-75 years with acute or convalescent COVID-19. CDR3 in DNA: TGTGCCAGCAGTTTCCCCCGGTCCAATAGCAATCAGCCCCAGCATTTT. Encoded protein: CASSFPRSNSNQPQHF.